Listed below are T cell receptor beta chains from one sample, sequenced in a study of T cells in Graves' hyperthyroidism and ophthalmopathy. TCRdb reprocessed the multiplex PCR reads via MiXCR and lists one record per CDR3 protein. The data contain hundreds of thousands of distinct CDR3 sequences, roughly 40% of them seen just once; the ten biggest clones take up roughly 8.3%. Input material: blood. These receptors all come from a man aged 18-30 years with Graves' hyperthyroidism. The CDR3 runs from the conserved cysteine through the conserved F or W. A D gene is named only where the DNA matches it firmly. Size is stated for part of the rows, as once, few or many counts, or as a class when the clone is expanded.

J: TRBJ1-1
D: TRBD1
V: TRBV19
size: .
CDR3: CASRRDRGPNTEAFF
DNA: TGTGCCAGTAGGCGGGACAGGGGCCCGAACACTGAAGCTTTCTTT

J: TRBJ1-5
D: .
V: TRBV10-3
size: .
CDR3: CARAGDQPQHF
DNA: TGTGCTAGAGCGGGGGACCAGCCCCAGCATTTT

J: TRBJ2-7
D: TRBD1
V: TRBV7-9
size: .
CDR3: CASSQGRQGNYEQYF
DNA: TGTGCCAGCAGCCAAGGGAGACAGGGGAACTACGAGCAGTACTTC

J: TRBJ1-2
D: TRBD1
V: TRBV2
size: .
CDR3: CASSARGKGALAYGYTF
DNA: TGTGCCAGCAGTGCACGGGGTAAGGGGGCGCTGGCCTATGGCTACACCTTC

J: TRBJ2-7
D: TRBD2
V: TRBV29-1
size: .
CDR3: CASSQDLGLVRYEQYF
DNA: TGCGCCAGCAGCCAAGATCTAGGACTAGTAAGGTACGAGCAGTACTTC

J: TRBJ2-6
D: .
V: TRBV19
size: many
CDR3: CASQQELGANVLTF
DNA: TGTGCCAGCCAACAGGAGCTTGGGGCCAACGTCCTGACTTTC

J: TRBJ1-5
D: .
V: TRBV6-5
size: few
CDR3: CASSPTGAFSNQPQHF
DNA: TGTGCCAGCAGTCCTACCGGGGCCTTTAGCAATCAGCCCCAGCATTTT

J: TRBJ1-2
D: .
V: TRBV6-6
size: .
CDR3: CASKEDSLNYGYTF
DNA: TGTGCCAGCAAAGAAGACAGCTTAAACTATGGCTACACCTTC

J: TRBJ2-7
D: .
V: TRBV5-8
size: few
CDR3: CASSLADSTYEQYF
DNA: TGTGCCAGCAGCTTGGCGGACAGTACCTACGAGCAGTACTTC

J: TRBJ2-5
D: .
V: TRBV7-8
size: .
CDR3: CASSLYYRANTGETQYF
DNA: TGTGCCAGCAGCTTATACTACAGGGCGAACACCGGGGAGACCCAGTACTTC

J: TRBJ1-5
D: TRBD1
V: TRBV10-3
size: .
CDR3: CASSFGTERAQPQHF
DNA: TGTGCCAGCAGTTTCGGGACAGAAAGGGCTCAGCCCCAGCATTTT

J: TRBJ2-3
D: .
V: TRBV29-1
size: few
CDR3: CSVGSGLTDTQYF
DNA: TGCAGCGTTGGTAGCGGCCTCACAGATACGCAGTATTTT

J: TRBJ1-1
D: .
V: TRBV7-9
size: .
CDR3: CASSWTPQGNTEAFF
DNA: TGTGCCAGCAGCTGGACACCACAGGGGAACACTGAAGCTTTCTTT

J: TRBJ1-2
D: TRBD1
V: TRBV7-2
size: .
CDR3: CASSLGGTGAYGYTF
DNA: TGTGCCAGCAGCTTAGGCGGGACAGGAGCCTATGGCTACACCTTC

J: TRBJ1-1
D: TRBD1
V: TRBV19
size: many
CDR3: CATSVVQGEARSTEAFF
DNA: TGTGCCACTTCCGTTGTTCAGGGGGAAGCGCGTAGCACTGAAGCTTTCTTT

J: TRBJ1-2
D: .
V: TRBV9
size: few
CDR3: CASSGPRASHSYGYTF
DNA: TGTGCCAGCAGCGGACCCCGGGCAAGCCATAGCTATGGCTACACCTTC